This TCR beta chain was obtained from a study of T cell changes during pregnancy in multiple sclerosis. Looked up from germline, CDR1 is SQVTM and CDR2 is ANQGSEA. V shed 6 bases and J shed 0 bases, with 9 bases lying between them. The CDR3 has 13 residues. Repertoires were generated with immunoSEQ multiplex PCR, while TCRdb's copy carries only in-frame clones and drops some. Of roughly 63,000 clones in the sample, around 93% are singletons; the top ten hold 3.5% to 4.5%. Sequenced here: CD8+ T cells from peripheral blood mononuclear cells, sampled in the second trimester of pregnancy. This receptor was identified in a female donor with multiple sclerosis, enrolled in a pregnancy study. This chain uses TRBV29-1 with TRBJ2-1; D not resolved. The CDR3 nucleotides are TGCAGCGTCCTAGAGTCCTCCTACAATGAGCAGTTCTTC. Translation gives CSVLESSYNEQFF.